The sequence of this T cell receptor beta chain was determined in a study of cytomegalovirus exposure and HLA in healthy donors. The J segment lost 6 bases and the V segment lost 5 bases, leaving 11 bases of the junction unmatched. Germline loops: CDR1 SGHTA, CDR2 FQGTGA. This CDR3 has 16 amino acids. PCR primers comprised 60 Vbeta and 13 Jbeta primers. TCRdb's table, derived via immunoSEQ multiplex PCR, lists solely in-frame clones and lacks some. The sample gives approximately 110,000 clones, about 80% of which show up once; 5% to 6% is in the top ten. Specimen: PBMCs. The V call is TRBV7-3, the J call TRBJ1-3; 9 bases map to TRBD1. This sequence originates from a young woman in good health and CMV-seropositive. The CDR3 DNA is TGTGCCAGCAGCCCTCGGGACAGGGAAAAGAAAAACACCATATATTTT. Translated, it gives CASSPRDREKKNTIYF. The full variable domain, with the rest looked up from reference TRBV7-3 and TRBJ1-3, is GAGVSQTPSNKVTEKGKYVELRCDPISGHTALYWYRQSLGQGPEFLIYFQGTGAADDSGLPNDRFFAVRPEGSVSTLKIQRTERGDSAVYLCASSPRDREKKNTIYFGEGSWLTVV.